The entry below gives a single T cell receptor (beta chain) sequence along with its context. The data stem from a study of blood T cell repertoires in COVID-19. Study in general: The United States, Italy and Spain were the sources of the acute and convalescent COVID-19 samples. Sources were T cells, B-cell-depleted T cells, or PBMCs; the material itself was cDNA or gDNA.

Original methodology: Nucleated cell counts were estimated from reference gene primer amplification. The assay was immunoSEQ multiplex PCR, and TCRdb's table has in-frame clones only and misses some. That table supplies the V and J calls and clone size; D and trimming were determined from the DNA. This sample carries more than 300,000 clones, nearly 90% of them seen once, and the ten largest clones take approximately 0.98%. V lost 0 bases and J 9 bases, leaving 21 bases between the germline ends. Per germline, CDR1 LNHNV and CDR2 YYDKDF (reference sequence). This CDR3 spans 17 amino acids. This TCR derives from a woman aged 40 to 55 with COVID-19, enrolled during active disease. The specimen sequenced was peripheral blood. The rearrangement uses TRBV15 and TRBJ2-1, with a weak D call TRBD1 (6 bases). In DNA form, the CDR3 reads TGTGCCACCAGCAGAGACTTTGGGGGACCCGGCAGGGGTGAGCAGTTCTTC. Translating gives CATSRDFGGPGRGEQFF.